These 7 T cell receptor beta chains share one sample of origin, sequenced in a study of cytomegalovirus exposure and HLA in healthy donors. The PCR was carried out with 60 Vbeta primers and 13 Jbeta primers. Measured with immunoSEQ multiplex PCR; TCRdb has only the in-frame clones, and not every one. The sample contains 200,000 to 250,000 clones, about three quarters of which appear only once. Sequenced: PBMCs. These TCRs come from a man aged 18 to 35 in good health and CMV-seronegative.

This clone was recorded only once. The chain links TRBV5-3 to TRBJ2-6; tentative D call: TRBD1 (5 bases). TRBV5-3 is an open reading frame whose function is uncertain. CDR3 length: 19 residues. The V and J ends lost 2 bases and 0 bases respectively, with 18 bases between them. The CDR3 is CARSLKRQGRISGANVLTF. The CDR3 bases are TGTGCCAGAAGCTTAAAGAGGCAGGGCAGGATCTCTGGGGCCAACGTCCTGACTTTC.

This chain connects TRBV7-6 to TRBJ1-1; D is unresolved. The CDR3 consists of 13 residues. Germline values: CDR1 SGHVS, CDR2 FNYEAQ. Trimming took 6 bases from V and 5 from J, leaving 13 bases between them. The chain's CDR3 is CASSSGPETEAFF. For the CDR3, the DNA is TGTGCCAGCAGTTCCGGCCCGGAGACTGAAGCTTTCTTT.

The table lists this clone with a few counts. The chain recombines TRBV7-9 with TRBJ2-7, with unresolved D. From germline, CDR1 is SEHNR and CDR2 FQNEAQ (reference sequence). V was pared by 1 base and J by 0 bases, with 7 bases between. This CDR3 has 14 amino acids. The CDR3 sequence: CASSLGPSSYEQYF. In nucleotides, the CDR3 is TGTGCCAGCAGCTTAGGGCCTAGCTCCTACGAGCAGTACTTC.

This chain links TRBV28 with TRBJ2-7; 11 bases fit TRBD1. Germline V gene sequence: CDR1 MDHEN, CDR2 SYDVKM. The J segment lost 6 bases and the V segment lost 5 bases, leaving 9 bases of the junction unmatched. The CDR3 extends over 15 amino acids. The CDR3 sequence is CASSRGSDRGPEQYF. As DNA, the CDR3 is TGTGCCAGCAGTAGGGGGTCGGACAGGGGGCCCGAGCAGTACTTC.

Here the CDR3 reads CASSYFGTGGYGYTF. Here the CDR3 DNA reads TGTGCCAGCAGTTACTTTGGGACAGGAGGCTATGGCTACACCTTC. The V call is TRBV6-6, the J call TRBJ1-2; 8 bases are shared with TRBD1. The germline CDR1 and CDR2 sequences are MNHNY and SVGAGI (reference sequence). V shed 1 base and J 4 bases; nucleotides not matched to a gene: 5. The CDR3 has 15 residues.

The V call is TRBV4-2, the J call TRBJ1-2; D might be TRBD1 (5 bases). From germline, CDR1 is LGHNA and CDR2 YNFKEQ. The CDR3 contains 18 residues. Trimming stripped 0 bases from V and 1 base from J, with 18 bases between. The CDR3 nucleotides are TGTGCCAGCAGCCAAGATGTGAAAGTCTGGGGCTTTAACTATGGCTACACCTTC. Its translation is CASSQDVKVWGFNYGYTF.

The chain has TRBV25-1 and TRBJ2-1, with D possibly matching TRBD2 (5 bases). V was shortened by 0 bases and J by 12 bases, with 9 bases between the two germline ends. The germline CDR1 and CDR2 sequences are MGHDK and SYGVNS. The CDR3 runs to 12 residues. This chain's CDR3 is CASSEYFEGQFF. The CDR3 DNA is TGTGCCAGCAGTGAATATTTCGAGGGGCAGTTCTTC. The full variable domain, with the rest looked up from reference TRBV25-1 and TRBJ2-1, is EADIYQTPRYLVIGTGKKITLECSQTMGHDKMYWYQQDPGMELHLIHYSYGVNSTEKGDLSSESTVSRIRTEHFPLTLESARPSHTSQYLCASSEYFEGQFFGPGTRLTVL.